The 4 T cell receptor beta chains listed next were all sequenced from one sample in a study of T cell changes during pregnancy in multiple sclerosis (dated by TCRdb to between 2019 and 2020). Library generation was performed with the immunoSEQ multiplex PCR assay. Drawn from immuneACCESS, this table holds only the in-frame rearrangements with V and J called that TCRdb kept. Clones are partly lost; checked studies trace under half to an unresolved V gene and leave the rest unexplained. Present in this sample are fewer than 35,000 clones, just over 90% of which were seen just once. The ten biggest clones cover 0.35% to 0.5% of the sample. The sequenced sample was CD4+ T cells from peripheral blood mononuclear cells, obtained in the second trimester of pregnancy. The receptor source for this set is a female donor with multiple sclerosis, enrolled in a pregnancy study.

This chain connects TRBV5-1 to TRBJ1-1, with 7 bases identical to TRBD1. Germline V gene sequence: CDR1 SGHRS, CDR2 YFSETQ. The J segment lost 5 bases and the V segment lost 2 bases, leaving 6 bases of the junction unmatched. The CDR3 extends over 14 amino acids. This chain's CDR3 is CASSFGAGGTEAFF. CDR3 bases: TGCGCCAGCAGCTTCGGGGCAGGGGGTACTGAAGCTTTCTTT.

The chain is built from TRBV25-1 and TRBJ1-2, with 8 bases matching TRBD1. This CDR3 region has 13 residues. Germline V gene data show CDR1 as MGHDK and CDR2 as SYGVNS. The V segment lost 2 bases and the J segment 9 bases; nucleotides outside the gene matches: 5. The CDR3 region has the DNA TGTGCCAGCAGTGAACCAGGACAGGGTTGCTACACCTTC. Its protein product is CASSEPGQGCYTF.

The chain couples TRBV7-6 to TRBJ2-1; TRBD2 might be the D (5 bases). V lost 4 bases and J lost 5, with 15 bases in between. Germline assignment: CDR1 SGHVS and CDR2 FNYEAQ. The CDR3 extends over 15 amino acids. CDR3 sequence: CASSSVGGLNNEQFF. CDR3 sequence (DNA): TGTGCCAGCAGCTCCGTCGGAGGTCTAAACAATGAGCAGTTCTTC.

The DNA of the CDR3 is TGTGCCACCCATAATAGCGGGAGCTCCTACGAGCAGTACTTC. Translated, it gives CATHNSGSSYEQYF. The V call is TRBV28, the J call TRBJ2-7, with TRBD2 matching over 9 bases. Unmatched junction bases numbered 7, after V lost 10 bases and J lost 0 bases. CDR1 is MDHEN and CDR2 is SYDVKM in the germline V gene. This CDR3 spans 14 amino acids.